This T cell receptor (beta chain) comes out of a study of TIL therapy for anti-PD-1-resistant metastatic lung cancer (dated by TCRdb to about 2021). Background on the whole study: Enrolled patients had a median age of approximately 49 years (range about 38-75) and a median tumor PD-L1 proportion score of around 5.6%. Most of the cohort had lung adenocarcinoma, four tumors were EGFR-mutant and two were ALK-rearranged, and half of the patients were current or former smokers. Across the cohort, whole-exome sequencing showed a median non-synonymous tumor mutation burden of more than 1.3 mutations per megabase. T cell receptor beta sequencing of tumor and peripheral blood was used to follow clonotypes across the tumor, the expanded TIL product and serial blood samples. Beyond this particular receptor, the publication reports: The study protocol defined all tumor marker inferences as exploratory. High clonal turnover was observed in TIL culture, with many enriched product clones not detected in the baseline tumor, which suggested clonal contraction rather than faithful expansion. Higher clonality and lower diversity were observed in expanded TIL cultures than in baseline intratumoral T cells (median clonality roughly 6% vs 31%, p < 0.0001). The cohort was highly selected, including more treatment-naive, never-smoker and oncogene-addicted patients than is typical, which limits generalizability.

CDR1 and CDR2, per the germline V gene (reference sequence), are MNHEY and SMNVEV. The CDR3 covers 15 residues, taking in both the cysteine and the phenylalanine. The retained sequence is limited to the CDR3, 45 bases, with the frame set at the first base. The V end gives up 3 bases and the J end 6 bases, leaving 9 bases in the junction not matched to a gene. The time point label on this specimen signifies: pre-treatment sample, taken before nivolumab and TIL therapy. Baseline tumor samples were excised metastases, mostly pleural nodules or supraclavicular lymph nodes, from the same resection used to grow TIL. Before any PD-1/PD-L1 blockade was given, tumors were harvested, nivolumab was then administered, and patients who progressed went on to receive lymphodepletion, an infusion of expanded TIL, and IL-2. A phase I trial run at two centers enrolled adults with stage 4 NSCLC between 2017 and 2020. Samples came from a single-arm, open-label phase I trial of tumor-infiltrating lymphocyte therapy with nivolumab in advanced non-small cell lung cancer. Portions of each resected tumor were snap-frozen in liquid nitrogen and stored at -80 °C. Using laser-capture macrodissection, tumor regions of interest were selected on H&E sections, then pulverized into roughly 14 mg aliquots and extracted using Qiagen Allprep kits.

TCR beta CDR3 regions were amplified from genomic DNA with the immunoSEQ v3 hsTCRB kit using bias-controlled multiplex PCR. The TCR libraries were sequenced on an Illumina NextSeq 500 to 1.5 million to 2 million read pairs for survey level or about 4.5-6 million read pairs for deep level. The authors' pipeline ran thus. Clonality was reported by immunoSEQ Analyzer software, which also assigned V, D and J genes and filtered out non-productive sequences. Repertoires were compared by productive Simpson clonality and by the Morisita overlap index of productive TRB rearrangements between infused TIL and blood. Not all clones reach the TCRdb copy of this immuneACCESS table, which keeps in-frame sequences only. Checked studies attribute under half of the gap to unresolved V genes and leave the rest unexplained. V, J and clone size are taken as reported in that table, and D and trimming were inferred from the DNA itself. In all, the sample holds more than 90,000 clones, and 50% to 70% of those were seen once. Jointly, the top ten make up roughly 9.8% of the sample.

In its sample, this clone was seen a few times. This receptor's antigen is unknown. Base-call qualities are not available, and no considerably larger clone is one nucleotide away. Material: tumor tissue, obtained at baseline. The chain couples TRBV27 to TRBJ2-7, and TRBD2 matches 9 of the central bases. This TCR came from a person between 30 and 80 years old with non-small cell lung cancer. DNA sequence: TGTGCCAGCAGTTTGGCTAGCGGGACCCTGGGCGAGCAGTACTTC. The encoded protein is CASSLASGTLGEQYF.